Listed below are T cell receptor beta chains from one sample, sequenced in a study of blood T cell repertoires in COVID-19. Clones were sequenced by immunoSEQ multiplex PCR, and TCRdb holds only the in-frame ones, with some missing. The table shows 200,000 to 300,000 clones, with about 85% occurring only once. Sequencing used peripheral blood. The receptors derive from an older woman with active or convalescent COVID-19. Each CDR3 is given with its conserved first and last residue. The D gene is left open where the match is weak. For some rows the clone size is stated as once, few or many, or as a class when expanded; others skip it.

v_gene: TRBV28
j_gene: TRBJ2-1
d_gene: TRBD2
abundance: .
CDR3nt: TGTGCCAGCAGTTTATCTAGCGGGGGGAGAGATGAGCAGTTCTTC
CDR3aa: CASSLSSGGRDEQFF

v_gene: TRBV19
j_gene: TRBJ1-1
d_gene: TRBD1
abundance: .
CDR3nt: TGTGCCAGTAGTACCGGACAGGCGGTGGCTGAAGCTTTCTTT
CDR3aa: CASSTGQAVAEAFF

v_gene: TRBV5-5
j_gene: TRBJ1-2
d_gene: TRBD1
abundance: .
CDR3nt: TGTGCCAGCAGCTTGGAGGGGACAGCCTATGGCTACACCTTC
CDR3aa: CASSLEGTAYGYTF

v_gene: TRBV27
j_gene: TRBJ2-1
d_gene: .
abundance: .
CDR3nt: TGTGCCAGCAGGCTCTGGGGCGGGATCGACAATGAGCAGTTCTTC
CDR3aa: CASRLWGGIDNEQFF

v_gene: TRBV12-5
j_gene: TRBJ2-1
d_gene: .
abundance: .
CDR3nt: TGTGCTAGTGGCAGTGGGGCAGGGGTTATCTACAATGAGCAGTTCTTC
CDR3aa: CASGSGAGVIYNEQFF

v_gene: TRBV9
j_gene: TRBJ2-7
d_gene: .
abundance: .
CDR3nt: TGTGCCAGCAGCTCGAGGAGGGGCGAGCAGTACTTC
CDR3aa: CASSSRRGEQYF

v_gene: TRBV9
j_gene: TRBJ2-3
d_gene: TRBD2
abundance: few
CDR3nt: TGTGCCAGCAGCGTAGTGGGCCTAGCGGCCACAGATACGCAGTATTTT
CDR3aa: CASSVVGLAATDTQYF

v_gene: TRBV11-2
j_gene: TRBJ2-3
d_gene: TRBD2
abundance: .
CDR3nt: TGTGCCAGCAGCTTAGGGCTAGCGGGAGGTTGGACAGATACGCAGTATTTT
CDR3aa: CASSLGLAGGWTDTQYF

v_gene: TRBV5-1
j_gene: TRBJ2-1
d_gene: .
abundance: .
CDR3nt: TGCGCCAGCAGCTTGGGTAGCGGAGAGTACAATGAGCAGTTCTTC
CDR3aa: CASSLGSGEYNEQFF

v_gene: TRBV29-1
j_gene: TRBJ1-1
d_gene: TRBD1
abundance: .
CDR3nt: TGCAGCGTTGCGGCAATTCGTAGGGGACAGGGGGGAAGAACTGAAGCTTTCTTT
CDR3aa: CSVAAIRRGQGGRTEAFF

v_gene: TRBV24-1
j_gene: TRBJ1-1
d_gene: .
abundance: .
CDR3nt: TGTGCCACCCGGCAGGAACCGAACACTGAAGCTTTCTTT
CDR3aa: CATRQEPNTEAFF

v_gene: TRBV7-8
j_gene: TRBJ1-5
d_gene: .
abundance: once
CDR3nt: TGTGCCAGCAGCTTAGTCGACAGGAGATGGGGCAATCAGCCCCAGCATTTT
CDR3aa: CASSLVDRRWGNQPQHF

v_gene: TRBV7-2
j_gene: TRBJ2-5
d_gene: .
abundance: .
CDR3nt: TGTGCCAGCAGCACCGCCCAGGGGCTCGGGGGGGAGACCCAGTACTTC
CDR3aa: CASSTAQGLGGETQYF

v_gene: TRBV6-2/TRBV6-3
j_gene: TRBJ2-1
d_gene: TRBD2
abundance: .
CDR3nt: TGTGCCAGCAGTTACCGGGGACTAGCGGGAGGCTACAATGAGCAGTTCTTC
CDR3aa: CASSYRGLAGGYNEQFF

v_gene: TRBV27
j_gene: TRBJ2-2
d_gene: TRBD2
abundance: .
CDR3nt: TGTGCCAGCAGTTTATACGTGGGAGGGCCCTTCACCGGGGAGCTGTTTTTT
CDR3aa: CASSLYVGGPFTGELFF

v_gene: TRBV7-2
j_gene: TRBJ2-3
d_gene: TRBD2
abundance: .
CDR3nt: TGTGCCAGCAGCTTACGAGCGGGGGGCCCCACAGATACGCAGTATTTT
CDR3aa: CASSLRAGGPTDTQYF

v_gene: TRBV5-4
j_gene: TRBJ2-1
d_gene: TRBD1
abundance: few
CDR3nt: TGTGCCAGCAGCTTGGTGGGACAGAGCTACAATGAGCAGTTCTTC
CDR3aa: CASSLVGQSYNEQFF

v_gene: TRBV6-1
j_gene: TRBJ1-1
d_gene: .
abundance: .
CDR3nt: TGTGCCAGCAGTGAATTCCCCTACCCTGAAGCTTTCTTT
CDR3aa: CASSEFPYPEAFF

v_gene: TRBV19
j_gene: TRBJ1-1
d_gene: .
abundance: .
CDR3nt: TGTGCCAGTAGTCTGGGGTGGGAGACAGCTTTCTTT
CDR3aa: CASSLGWETAFF

v_gene: TRBV6-5
j_gene: TRBJ1-2
d_gene: .
abundance: few
CDR3nt: TGTGCCAGCTCTCGGGGGGACTATGGCTACACCTTC
CDR3aa: CASSRGDYGYTF

v_gene: TRBV6-5
j_gene: TRBJ1-2
d_gene: .
abundance: .
CDR3nt: TGTGCCAGCAGTTTCCACAGGGAAGGTGGCTACACCTTC
CDR3aa: CASSFHREGGYTF

v_gene: TRBV6-5
j_gene: TRBJ1-1
d_gene: TRBD1
abundance: .
CDR3nt: TGTGCCAGTACTAAAGTGACAGGGGGCTCCAGTGAAGCTTTCTTT
CDR3aa: CASTKVTGGSSEAFF

v_gene: TRBV6-5
j_gene: TRBJ2-1
d_gene: TRBD1
abundance: .
CDR3nt: TGTGCCAGCAGAGCCGGGACAGGGGCCTACAATGAGCAGTTCTTC
CDR3aa: CASRAGTGAYNEQFF

v_gene: TRBV5-1
j_gene: TRBJ2-1
d_gene: .
abundance: .
CDR3nt: TGCGCCAGCAGCTTGCAGTACAACTCCTACAATGAGCAGTTCTTC
CDR3aa: CASSLQYNSYNEQFF

v_gene: TRBV28
j_gene: TRBJ2-3
d_gene: TRBD1
abundance: .
CDR3nt: TGTGCCAGCAGTTTACCCCTTCGGACAGGGACAGATACGCAGTATTTT
CDR3aa: CASSLPLRTGTDTQYF

v_gene: TRBV5-6
j_gene: TRBJ2-3
d_gene: .
abundance: once
CDR3nt: TGTGCCAGCAGCTTGGCCGTAGTGGCAGATACGCAGTATTTT
CDR3aa: CASSLAVVADTQYF

v_gene: TRBV18
j_gene: TRBJ2-5
d_gene: .
abundance: .
CDR3nt: TGTGCCAGCTCACTGCCGACTTTAGAGACCCAGTACTTC
CDR3aa: CASSLPTLETQYF

v_gene: TRBV9
j_gene: TRBJ1-2
d_gene: TRBD1
abundance: .
CDR3nt: TGTGCCAGCAGCGTAGATAGGGCAGGGGGAGTTGGCTACACCTTC
CDR3aa: CASSVDRAGGVGYTF

v_gene: TRBV5-6
j_gene: TRBJ1-2
d_gene: TRBD1
abundance: once
CDR3nt: TGTGCCAGCAGCTTACAGGGGGCAGTGAACTATGGCTACACCTTC
CDR3aa: CASSLQGAVNYGYTF

v_gene: TRBV18
j_gene: TRBJ1-5
d_gene: .
abundance: .
CDR3nt: TGTGCCAGCTCACCAACCACAGGGCAGCCCCAGCATTTT
CDR3aa: CASSPTTGQPQHF

v_gene: TRBV7-9
j_gene: TRBJ2-1
d_gene: .
abundance: few
CDR3nt: TGTGCCAGCAGCTTTAACCTAGCAAATGATGAGCAGTTCTTC
CDR3aa: CASSFNLANDEQFF

v_gene: TRBV2
j_gene: TRBJ1-6
d_gene: .
abundance: .
CDR3nt: TGTGCCAGCAATCCTATAAGATATTCACCCCTCCACTTT
CDR3aa: CASNPIRYSPLHF

v_gene: TRBV7-2
j_gene: TRBJ1-5
d_gene: .
abundance: once
CDR3nt: TGTGCCAGCAGCTTAAGGGGTTCTCAGCCCCAGCATTTT
CDR3aa: CASSLRGSQPQHF

v_gene: TRBV27
j_gene: TRBJ2-1
d_gene: TRBD1
abundance: .
CDR3nt: TGTGCCAGCAGTTTATTAGGGACAGTACCGCCCAGCTCCTACAATGAGCAGTTCTTC
CDR3aa: CASSLLGTVPPSSYNEQFF

v_gene: TRBV25-1
j_gene: TRBJ2-1
d_gene: TRBD2
abundance: .
CDR3nt: TGTGCCAGCAGTGAGACCGATCTGGAGACTAGCGGGAGAGGTGAGCAGTTCTTC
CDR3aa: CASSETDLETSGRGEQFF

v_gene: TRBV19
j_gene: TRBJ1-2
d_gene: .
abundance: .
CDR3nt: TGTGCCAGTAGCCCCCGGGACAACCACTATGGCTACACCTTC
CDR3aa: CASSPRDNHYGYTF

v_gene: TRBV5-1
j_gene: TRBJ2-1
d_gene: .
abundance: .
CDR3nt: TGCGCCAGCAGCTTGCGGGTTTGGTACAATGAGCAGTTCTTC
CDR3aa: CASSLRVWYNEQFF

v_gene: TRBV7-2
j_gene: TRBJ1-2
d_gene: .
abundance: .
CDR3nt: TGTGCCAGCAGCGCATACGGCCCGGGGGACGGCTACACCTTC
CDR3aa: CASSAYGPGDGYTF

v_gene: TRBV21-1
j_gene: TRBJ2-1
d_gene: .
abundance: .
CDR3nt: TGTGCCAGCAGCATACGACAGAGAACTCTCTACAATGAGCAGTTCTTC
CDR3aa: CASSIRQRTLYNEQFF

v_gene: TRBV5-1
j_gene: TRBJ1-2
d_gene: TRBD1
abundance: .
CDR3nt: TGCGCCAGCAGCTTGCCCCTACAGGGGGCAAGTAGTGGCTACACCTTC
CDR3aa: CASSLPLQGASSGYTF

v_gene: TRBV29-1
j_gene: TRBJ1-1
d_gene: .
abundance: .
CDR3nt: TGCAGCGCGGGGGGACACCAAACAACTGAAGCTTTCTTT
CDR3aa: CSAGGHQTTEAFF

v_gene: TRBV7-9
j_gene: TRBJ1-1
d_gene: TRBD1
abundance: .
CDR3nt: TGTGCCAGCAGCTTAACGGGCCAGGGGGCTTCGTACACTGAAGCTTTCTTT
CDR3aa: CASSLTGQGASYTEAFF

v_gene: TRBV5-1
j_gene: TRBJ2-7
d_gene: TRBD1
abundance: few
CDR3nt: TGCGCCAGCAGCTTGGCCGGGACAGCAGACTACGAGCAGTACTTC
CDR3aa: CASSLAGTADYEQYF

v_gene: TRBV7-9
j_gene: TRBJ1-1
d_gene: TRBD1
abundance: .
CDR3nt: TGTGCCAGCAGCTCCGACAGGGACACTGAAGCTTTCTTT
CDR3aa: CASSSDRDTEAFF

v_gene: TRBV3-1/TRBV3-2
j_gene: TRBJ2-3
d_gene: TRBD2
abundance: .
CDR3nt: TGTGCCAGCAGTTACGGCGGGGGGGCAGATACGCAGTATTTT
CDR3aa: CASSYGGGADTQYF

v_gene: TRBV3-1/TRBV3-2
j_gene: TRBJ2-7
d_gene: .
abundance: .
CDR3nt: TGTGCCAGCAGCCTCGGGGTTCTTGTCTACGAGCAGTACTTC
CDR3aa: CASSLGVLVYEQYF

v_gene: TRBV29-1
j_gene: TRBJ1-2
d_gene: .
abundance: .
CDR3nt: TGCAGCGTGGGGAGGTATGGCTACACCTTC
CDR3aa: CSVGRYGYTF

v_gene: TRBV3-1/TRBV3-2
j_gene: TRBJ2-1
d_gene: .
abundance: once
CDR3nt: TGTGCCAGCAGGGCTAGAAACAATGAGCAGTTCTTC
CDR3aa: CASRARNNEQFF

v_gene: TRBV27
j_gene: TRBJ2-3
d_gene: .
abundance: .
CDR3nt: TGTGCCAGCAATCCCTTGGAGGGATCCACAGATACGCAGTATTTT
CDR3aa: CASNPLEGSTDTQYF

v_gene: TRBV11-2
j_gene: TRBJ2-1
d_gene: .
abundance: .
CDR3nt: TGTGCCAGCAGTTTCCCGAGCGAGACCGGGACTCGCCCGTTCTTC
CDR3aa: CASSFPSETGTRPFF

v_gene: TRBV29-1
j_gene: TRBJ2-3
d_gene: .
abundance: .
CDR3nt: TGCAGCGTTGATGGGCTGGTTAGCACAGATACGCAGTATTTT
CDR3aa: CSVDGLVSTDTQYF

v_gene: TRBV27
j_gene: TRBJ2-2
d_gene: .
abundance: .
CDR3nt: TGTGCCAGCAGTTTAAGGACTACCCCCACCGGGGAGCTGTTTTTT
CDR3aa: CASSLRTTPTGELFF

v_gene: TRBV5-1
j_gene: TRBJ1-2
d_gene: TRBD1
abundance: .
CDR3nt: TGCGCCAGCAGCTGGACAGGGGGGGAAGGCTACACCTTC
CDR3aa: CASSWTGGEGYTF

v_gene: TRBV4-1
j_gene: TRBJ2-5
d_gene: TRBD1
abundance: .
CDR3nt: TGCGCCAGCAGCCAAGGTCTCTTACAGGGGGTCGGGGAGACCCAGTACTTC
CDR3aa: CASSQGLLQGVGETQYF

v_gene: TRBV6-2/TRBV6-3
j_gene: TRBJ2-4
d_gene: TRBD2
abundance: .
CDR3nt: TGTGCCAGCAGTGACCTCGCGGGAGTGGCCAAAAACATTCAGTACTTC
CDR3aa: CASSDLAGVAKNIQYF

v_gene: TRBV5-1
j_gene: TRBJ1-1
d_gene: TRBD1
abundance: .
CDR3nt: TGCGCCAGCAGCTGGGGACAGGGTGTAGGGAACACTGAAGCTTTCTTT
CDR3aa: CASSWGQGVGNTEAFF

v_gene: TRBV4-2
j_gene: TRBJ1-4
d_gene: .
abundance: .
CDR3nt: TGTGCCAGCAGACAAAGAGGCAGGGCCAGGGAAAAACTGTTTTTT
CDR3aa: CASRQRGRAREKLFF